Detailed here is one T cell receptor (beta chain). What it recognizes is unknown. This sample stems from a study of cytomegalovirus exposure and HLA in healthy donors. Study details: The 550 to 800 first-cohort repertoires and the approximately 110 validation repertoires shared the same platform, a later analysis reported. Overall study results and limits: CMV antigen specificity was confirmed in vitro for a few CMV-associated chains. The classifier reportedly diagnosed cytomegalovirus status with high specificity and sensitivity. Among TCR sequences, most were rare, though some public TCRs appeared in many donors.

The table came from immunoSEQ multiplex PCR; TCRdb's copy has only in-frame clones and leaves some out. This sample has roughly 130,000 clones; 85% to 90% occur once, and the top ten carry about 3.7%. The material sequenced was PBMCs. The origin of this receptor is a man aged 25 to 45 in good health and CMV-seronegative.

This CDR3 reads CASSPRVGRGLSTDTQYF. CDR3 nucleotides: TGTGCCAGCAGCCCCCGGGTAGGCAGGGGGCTAAGCACAGATACGCAGTATTTT. This rearrangement joins TRBV7-9 to TRBJ2-3; TRBD1 aligns across 8 bases. Germline assignment: CDR1 SEHNR and CDR2 FQNEAQ (reference sequence). After removal of 5 bases from V and 0 bases from J, the junction contained 13 bases not matched to a gene. The CDR3 spans 18 residues.